Presented here are 21 T cell receptor beta chains from one specimen sequenced in a study of cytomegalovirus exposure and HLA in healthy donors. PCR involved 60 Vbeta and 13 Jbeta primers. Generated by immunoSEQ multiplex PCR, the TCRdb table keeps only in-frame clones and is missing some. This table has over 100,000 clones, 70% appearing once. The sample consisted of PBMCs. These receptors all come from a man younger than 40 in good health and CMV-seropositive.

The genes are TRBV5-4 and TRBJ1-1, with TRBD1 matching over 8 bases. From germline, CDR1 is SGHNT and CDR2 YYREEE (reference sequence). V was pared by 1 base and J by 7 bases, with 3 bases of the junction left unmatched. The CDR3 has 13 residues. The CDR3 DNA sequence: TGTGCCAGCAGCTTGACAGGGGGACTTGAAGCTTTCTTT. This sequence encodes CASSLTGGLEAFF.

This clone has a single count. The J gene is TRBJ2-3, the V gene TRBV5-1; a possible D gene is TRBD2 (6 bases). The V gene's germline CDR1 is SGHRS and CDR2 YFSETQ. CDR3 length: 13 amino acids. This CDR3 reads CASRGGNTDTQYF. CDR3 coding DNA: TGCGCTTCGCGTGGGGGGAACACAGATACGCAGTATTTT.

V and J are TRBV6-6 and TRBJ2-7, with TRBD2 matching over 9 bases. The trim removed 6 bases at V and 1 base at J, leaving 4 bases unmatched. The germline CDR1 and CDR2 sequences are MNHNY and SVGAGI (reference sequence). There are 14 residues in the CDR3. The CDR3 region has the DNA TGTGCCAGCAGATCGACTAGCGGATCCTACGAGCAGTACGTC. Its protein is CASRSTSGSYEQYV.

The chain combines TRBV4-2 with TRBJ2-1, with D perhaps matching TRBD1 (6 bases). CDR3 length: 17 residues. V was shortened by 0 bases and J by 0 bases, with 12 bases between the two germline ends. Germline V gives CDR1 LGHNA, CDR2 YNFKEQ. In DNA, the CDR3 is TGTGCCAGCAGCCAAGAGGGGGCGGGCGTCTCCTACAATGAGCAGTTCTTC. Its protein is CASSQEGAGVSYNEQFF.

This chain joins TRBV9 and TRBJ2-3, with a tentative D call TRBD2 (6 bases). V lost 1 base and J 1 base, leaving 10 bases between the germline ends. This CDR3 contains 15 residues. Germline values: CDR1 SGDLS, CDR2 YYNGEE. Here the CDR3 DNA reads TGTGCCAGCAGCGTATACGGGGGAGGCACAGATACGCAGTATTTT. Its protein is CASSVYGGGTDTQYF.

V gene TRBV28 combines with J gene TRBJ1-2; 7 nucleotides line up with TRBD1. The junction had 7 bases not matched to a gene; V was cut back by 5 bases and J by 4 bases. CDR3 length: 14 amino acids. Germline V gene lookup returns CDR1 MDHEN and CDR2 SYDVKM. This chain's CDR3 is CASSGGRGSYGYTF. In nucleotides, the CDR3 is TGTGCCAGCAGTGGGGGCAGGGGGAGCTATGGCTACACCTTC.

This clone showed up just a few times. The chain recombines TRBV9 with TRBJ1-2; 8 bases are shared with TRBD1. Germline V gene sequence: CDR1 SGDLS, CDR2 YYNGEE. The CDR3 is made up of 16 amino acids. The junction had 10 bases not matched to a gene; V was cut back by 3 bases and J by 3 bases. The CDR3: CASSGWTGTYDYGYTF. CDR3 sequence (DNA): TGTGCCAGCAGCGGATGGACAGGGACATATGACTATGGCTACACCTTC.

This clone has only a few counts. The chain combines TRBV7-2 with TRBJ2-1, with D hard to call. This CDR3 is built from 13 residues. Germline V gene lookup returns CDR1 SGHTA and CDR2 FQGNSA. V was cut by 1 base and J by 6 bases, with 7 bases left in between. CDR3 loop: CASSLVRVNEQFF. CDR3 nucleotide sequence: TGTGCCAGCAGCTTAGTTCGGGTCAATGAGCAGTTCTTC.

DNA for the CDR3: TGTGCCAGCAGCTTAGCGTCTCAGGGGCTGTACAATGAGCAGTTCTTC. This encodes CASSLASQGLYNEQFF. V and J are TRBV7-2 and TRBJ2-1; D is perhaps TRBD1 (6 bases). The CDR3 spans 16 residues. V was clipped by 0 bases and J by 4 bases, with 13 bases between them. CDR1 is SGHTA and CDR2 is FQGNSA in the germline V gene.

V gene TRBV4-3 combines with J gene TRBJ1-2, with D possibly being TRBD1 (5 bases). Germline assignment: CDR1 LGHNA and CDR2 YSLEER. Trimming cost V 0 bases and J 3 bases, with 11 bases left between them. This CDR3 region has 15 residues. The CDR3, as DNA: TGCGCCAGCAGCCAAGAGGGGGGGGGATACTATGGCTACACCTTC. Its translation: CASSQEGGGYYGYTF.

This clone is a singleton in its sample. The V and J genes are TRBV29-1 and TRBJ1-2; weak D call: TRBD1 (5 bases). The germline V gene encodes CDR1 SQVTM and CDR2 ANQGSEA. The CDR3 length is 11 residues. The ends were cut back, 7 bases at V and 4 bases at J, with 10 bases in the middle. As DNA, the CDR3 is TGCAGCGCCGACACAGGCTATGGCTACACCTTC. This codes for CSADTGYGYTF.

The rearrangement links TRBV14 to TRBJ2-2; 10 positions agree with TRBD1. The CDR3 totals 16 residues. In germline, CDR1 is SGHDN, CDR2 FVKESK. Losses at the gene ends were 3 bases for V and 4 bases for J; bases not matched to a gene: 5. CDR3 region: CASSQGTGDFTGELFF. The CDR3 region has the DNA TGTGCCAGCAGCCAGGGGACAGGGGACTTCACCGGGGAGCTGTTTTTT.

Only a few counts were recorded for this clone. V and J are TRBV5-6 and TRBJ1-2; D gene unclear. The V end was cut by 2 bases, the J end by 4 bases, with 9 bases between. In germline, CDR1 is SGHDT, CDR2 YYEEEE. This CDR3 spans 13 amino acids. The CDR3 protein is CASSFQAGYGYTF. The CDR3 DNA follows: TGTGCCAGCAGCTTCCAAGCGGGCTATGGCTACACCTTC.

This clone is a singleton in its sample. The chain employs TRBV9 and TRBJ2-1, with 12 nucleotides matching TRBD2. Germline V gene lookup returns CDR1 SGDLS and CDR2 YYNGEE. This CDR3 is built from 17 residues. V lost 6 bases, J lost 9 bases, and 16 bases stayed unmatched. The CDR3, as DNA: TGTGCCAGCAACCCTCTCCCCCTAGCGGGGGGGCGTGGTGAGCAGTTCTTC. This translates into CASNPLPLAGGRGEQFF.

This clone was observed a handful of times. This rearrangement joins TRBV30 to TRBJ2-5; 8 nucleotides match TRBD2. There are 16 residues in the CDR3. Germline assignment: CDR1 GTSNPN and CDR2 SVGIG (reference sequence). The junction had 11 bases not matched to a gene; V was cut back by 0 bases and J by 5 bases. The CDR3 protein is CAWSVPGVAGFETQYF. The CDR3, as DNA: TGTGCCTGGAGTGTACCCGGGGTAGCGGGGTTCGAGACCCAGTACTTC. The variable domain in full, completed from reference TRBV30 and TRBJ2-5, reads SQTIHQWPATLVQPVGSPLSLECTVEGTSNPNLYWYRQAAGRGLQLLFYSVGIGQISSEVPQNLSASRPQDRQFILSSKKLLLSDSGFYLCAWSVPGVAGFETQYFGPGTRLLVL.

The V and J genes are TRBV9 and TRBJ1-1; 9 bases map to TRBD1. Germline CDR1 is SGDLS and CDR2 is YYNGEE. This CDR3 has 15 amino acids. V was clipped by 3 bases and J by 6 bases; unmatched bases: 9. Written as DNA, the CDR3 is TGTGCCAGCAGCGCGGAGGGACAGGGTTATGCTGAAGCTTTCTTT. Amino acid sequence: CASSAEGQGYAEAFF.

This clone was counted between two and nine times. V usage is TRBV6-1 and J usage is TRBJ2-3; 12 bases fit TRBD1. The CDR3 has 17 amino acids. After removal of 2 bases from V and 2 bases from J, the junction contained 5 bases not matched to a gene. Germline assignment: CDR1 MNHNS and CDR2 SASEGT. CDR3 loop: CASSEWGTGGFTDTQYF. The CDR3 bases are TGTGCCAGCAGTGAATGGGGGACAGGGGGCTTCACAGATACGCAGTATTTT.

This rearrangement joins TRBV29-1 to TRBJ2-3, with TRBD2 as a possible D gene (5 bases). With 6 bases removed from V and 4 bases from J, the gap between germline ends came to 17 bases. The CDR3 runs 14 residues. Germline CDR1 is SQVTM and CDR2 is ANQGSEA. The CDR3 loop reads CSVEQRGLADTQYF. CDR3 in DNA: TGCAGCGTCGAGCAGCGCGGGTTGGCAGATACGCAGTATTTT.

The sample holds one count of this clone. V and J are TRBV28 and TRBJ2-7, with 12 bases identical to TRBD2. The CDR3 extends over 15 amino acids. Germline CDR1 is MDHEN and CDR2 is SYDVKM. The ends lost 5 bases at V and 5 bases at J; junction bases unmatched: 7. The CDR3 sequence: CASSPRLAGAHEQYV. In nucleotides, the CDR3 is TGTGCCAGCAGTCCCAGACTAGCGGGAGCCCACGAGCAGTACGTC.

The chain couples TRBV28 to TRBJ2-7, with 7 nucleotides matching TRBD2. The CDR3 runs to 14 residues. From germline, CDR1 is MDHEN and CDR2 SYDVKM. Trimming took 6 bases from V and 4 from J; bases not matched to a gene: 9. The CDR3 protein is CASRGRGVGYEQYF. Written as DNA, the CDR3 is TGTGCCAGCAGAGGCCGGGGGGTAGGGTACGAGCAGTACTTC.

The chain carries TRBV4-1 and TRBJ2-1; 12 nucleotides match TRBD2. Germline V gene lookup returns CDR1 MGHRA and CDR2 YSYEKL. The CDR3 loop spans 15 amino acids. Trimming at V came to 4 bases and at J to 5 bases, leaving 3 bases not matched to a gene. The CDR3: CASSPTSGGHNEQFF. For the CDR3, the DNA is TGCGCCAGCAGCCCCACTAGCGGGGGGCACAATGAGCAGTTCTTC.